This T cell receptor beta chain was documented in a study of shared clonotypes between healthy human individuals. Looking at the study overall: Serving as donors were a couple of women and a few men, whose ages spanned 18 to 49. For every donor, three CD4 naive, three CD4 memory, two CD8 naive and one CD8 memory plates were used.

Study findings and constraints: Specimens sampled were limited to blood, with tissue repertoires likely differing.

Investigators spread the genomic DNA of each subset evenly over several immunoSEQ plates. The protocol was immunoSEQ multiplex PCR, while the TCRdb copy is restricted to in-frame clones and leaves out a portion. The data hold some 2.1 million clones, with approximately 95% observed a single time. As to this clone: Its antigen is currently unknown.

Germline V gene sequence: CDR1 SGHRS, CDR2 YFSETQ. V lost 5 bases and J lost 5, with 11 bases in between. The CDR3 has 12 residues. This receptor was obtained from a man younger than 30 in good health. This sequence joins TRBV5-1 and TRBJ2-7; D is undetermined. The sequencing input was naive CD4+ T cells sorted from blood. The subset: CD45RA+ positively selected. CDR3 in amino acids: CASRSGQHEQYF. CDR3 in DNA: TGCGCCAGCAGGTCCGGTCAGCACGAGCAGTACTTC. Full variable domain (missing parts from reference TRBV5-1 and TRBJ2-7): KAGVTQTPRYLIKTRGQQVTLSCSPISGHRSVSWYQQTPGQGLQFLFEYFSETQRNKGNFPGRFSGRQFSNSRSEMNVSTLELGDSALYLCASRSGQHEQYFGPGTRLTVT.